Presented here are 12 T cell receptor beta chains from one specimen sequenced in a study of post-analysis software for immune sequencing data. For these receptors, no antigen is known. Study-level findings and limits: Included in a set of a few TRBV segments more frequent in patients than controls were TRBV5-6, TRBV5-1 and TRBV20-1.

Each TCR beta cDNA library carried unique molecular identifiers. TCRdb itself ran the PCR reads through MiXCR, one entry per CDR3 protein. The table has about 460,000 distinct CDR3 sequences, over 35% seen once. Specimen: blood. These receptors all come from a girl aged 10 to 17 with multiple sclerosis.

This clonotype was counted between two and nine times. V gene TRBV29-1 combines with J gene TRBJ1-4; D not resolved. The CDR3 has 11 amino acids. Per the germline V gene, CDR1 is SQVTM and CDR2 is ANQGSEA. V lost 2 bases, J lost 8 bases, and 6 bases lay in between. The CDR3 DNA reads as TGCAGCGTTGAACTTGGGGAAAAACTGTTTTTT. It yields the protein CSVELGEKLFF. Combining the CDR3 with reference TRBV29-1 and TRBJ1-4 gives the whole variable domain SAVISQKPSRDICQRGTSLTIQCQVDSQVTMMFWYRQQPGQSLTLIATANQGSEATYESGFVIDKFPISRPNLTFSTLTVSNMSPEDSSIYLCSVELGEKLFFGSGTQLSVL.

The V call is TRBV12-3 or TRBV12-4, the J call TRBJ2-7, with TRBD2 identical over 9 bases. This CDR3 contains 15 residues. V shed 1 base, J shed 2 bases, and the junction held 3 bases outside the gene matches. In DNA, the CDR3 is TGTGCCAGCAGTTTAGGACTAGCGGAGGCCTACGAGCAGTACTTC. Amino acids: CASSLGLAEAYEQYF.

This chain links TRBV28 with TRBJ2-5, with D perhaps assigned TRBD1 or TRBD2 (7 bases each). There are 16 residues in the CDR3. CDR1 is MDHEN and CDR2 is SYDVKM in the germline V gene. Trimming removed 4 bases from V and 5 bases from J, with 20 bases in between. CDR3 nucleotides: TGTGCCAGCAGTTCCCCCGGGGAGGGGGCGCGGGAGACCCAGTACTTC. Translated, it gives CASSSPGEGARETQYF.

This clonotype was counted a few times. The chain couples TRBV29-1 to TRBJ2-3, with 8 nucleotides matching TRBD2. The germline CDR1 and CDR2 sequences are SQVTM and ANQGSEA. V was pared by 6 bases and J by 7 bases, with 6 bases of the junction left unmatched. CDR3 length equals 12 residues. The CDR3 loop reads CSVGVAGNTQYF. For the CDR3, the DNA is TGCAGCGTCGGGGTAGCGGGGAATACGCAGTATTTT.

The V call is TRBV20-1, the J call TRBJ2-7, with TRBD1 matching 8 bases. J was trimmed by 2 bases and V by 4 bases; bases with no gene match: 7. The CDR3 spans 14 residues. CDR1 and CDR2 (germline): DFQATT, SNEGSKA (reference sequence). The CDR3 nucleotides read TGCAGTGCTACCGGACAGGGTAGGGCCTACGAGCAGTACTTC. Protein product: CSATGQGRAYEQYF.

The CDR3 region is CASSANSGLAGGKNIQYF. The CDR3 DNA sequence: TGTGCCAGCAGCGCCAACTCGGGACTAGCGGGCGGCAAAAACATTCAGTACTTC. The gene calls are TRBV7-3 and TRBJ2-4; 12 bases map to TRBD2. V lost 5 bases to trimming and J lost 3 bases; unmatched junction nucleotides: 11. Germline lookup yields CDR1 SGHTA and CDR2 FQGTGA. The CDR3 contains 18 residues.

J is TRBJ2-7 and V is TRBV20-1; D remains unclear. Trimming removed 0 bases at V and 3 bases at J, with 15 bases between. The CDR3 is 15 residues long. CDR1 and CDR2 (germline): DFQATT, SNEGSKA (reference sequence). Here the CDR3 DNA reads TGCAGTGCTAGAGACGGAGAGGAGAGGTGCTACGAGCAGTACTTC. This translates into CSARDGEERCYEQYF.

As concerns this clonotype: At one end, the junction sequence differs from germline, possibly due to a read error. DNA for the CDR3: TGTGCCAGTGAAGGACAGGGGGAATTGGAGACCCAGTACTTC. Translation: CASEGQGELETQYF. This rearrangement joins TRBV5-1 to TRBJ2-4, with 10 bases that match TRBD1. The J call may not be correct, given that the DNA end is closer to TRBJ2-5. Germline loops: CDR1 SGHRS, CDR2 YFSETQ. CDR3 length: 14 residues.

Only one count was recorded for this clonotype. The chain combines TRBV27 with TRBJ2-5, with 8 bases lining up with TRBD1. Judging by the DNA end, TRBJ2-1 fits better; the J call may be wrong. Germline lookup yields CDR1 MNHEY and CDR2 SMNVEV (reference sequence). The CDR3 sequence is 17 residues long. CDR3 residues: CASSFSGGRYWQETQFF. The CDR3 DNA reads TGTGCCAGCAGTTTTTCAGGGGGCCGTTACTGGCAAGAGACCCAGTTCTTC.

This clonotype was found a few times. V gene TRBV5-1 combines with J gene TRBJ2-7; the D gene is possibly TRBD1 (6 bases). Germline V gives CDR1 SGHRS, CDR2 YFSETQ. This CDR3 is 15 amino acids long. The ends were cut back, 0 bases at V and 5 bases at J, with 15 bases in the middle. Here the CDR3 DNA reads TGCGCCAGCAGCTTGGTTCGGCAGGGGACACACGAGCAGTACTTC. Protein product: CASSLVRQGTHEQYF.

V usage is TRBV2 and J usage is TRBJ1-2; 10 nucleotides align to TRBD1. The CDR3 has 12 residues. V was pared by 5 bases and J by 8 bases, with 2 bases of the junction left unmatched. The germline gives CDR1 SNHLY, CDR2 FYNNEI. CDR3 sequence (DNA): TGTGCCAGCAGTATGGGACAGGGGGGCTACACCTTC. Translating it yields CASSMGQGGYTF. The full variable domain, in which reference TRBV2 and TRBJ1-2 provide the parts outside the CDR3, is EPEVTQTPSHQVTQMGQEVILRCVPISNHLYFYWYRQILGQKVEFLVSFYNNEISEKSEIFDDQFSVERPDGSNFTLKIRSTKLEDSAMYFCASSMGQGGYTFGSGTRLTVV.

A few counts support this clonotype. This chain links TRBV9 with TRBJ2-4; TRBD2 might be the D (5 bases). This CDR3 spans 14 amino acids. CDR1 is SGDLS, CDR2 YYNGEE, per germline. Trimming cost V 2 bases and J 13 bases, with 19 bases left between them. CDR3 in amino acids: CASSVSLARDEQYF. In DNA, the CDR3 is TGTGCCAGCAGCGTCTCCCTAGCAAGGGATGAGCAGTACTTC. Full variable domain (remainder filled in from reference TRBV9 and TRBJ2-4): DSGVTQTPKHLITATGQRVTLRCSPRSGDLSVYWYQQSLDQGLQFLIQYYNGEERAKGNILERFSAQQFPDLHSELNLSSLELGDSALYFCASSVSLARDEQYFGAGTRLSVL.